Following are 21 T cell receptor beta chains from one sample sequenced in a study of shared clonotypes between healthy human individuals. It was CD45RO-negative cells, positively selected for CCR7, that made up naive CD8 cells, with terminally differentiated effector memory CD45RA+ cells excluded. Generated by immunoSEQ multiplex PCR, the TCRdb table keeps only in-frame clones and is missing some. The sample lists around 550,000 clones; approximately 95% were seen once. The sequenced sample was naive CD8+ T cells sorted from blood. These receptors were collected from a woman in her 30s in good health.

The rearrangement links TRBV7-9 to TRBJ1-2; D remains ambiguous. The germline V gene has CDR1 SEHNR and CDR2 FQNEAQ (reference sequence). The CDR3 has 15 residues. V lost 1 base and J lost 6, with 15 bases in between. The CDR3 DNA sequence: TGTGCCAGCAGCTTAGTACCGAGCTTTGTAAATGGCTACACCTTC. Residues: CASSLVPSFVNGYTF.

CDR3 region: CASSLASGGDSYEQYF. The CDR3 DNA reads as TGTGCCAGCAGCTTAGCGTCCGGCGGCGACTCCTACGAGCAGTACTTC. This sequence joins TRBV7-9 and TRBJ2-7; D unclear. Trimming took off 0 bases at V and 0 bases at J, with 12 bases between the two ends. The germline V gene has CDR1 SEHNR and CDR2 FQNEAQ (reference sequence). The CDR3 runs 16 residues.

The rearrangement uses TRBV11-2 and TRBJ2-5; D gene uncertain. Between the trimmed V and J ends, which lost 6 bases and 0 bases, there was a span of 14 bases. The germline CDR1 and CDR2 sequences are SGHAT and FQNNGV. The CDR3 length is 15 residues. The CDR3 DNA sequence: TGTGCCAGCAGAAGGCAATCGATCGACCAAGAGACCCAGTACTTC. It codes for CASRRQSIDQETQYF. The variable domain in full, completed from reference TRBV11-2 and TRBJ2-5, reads EAGVAQSPRYKIIEKRQSVAFWCNPISGHATLYWYQQILGQGPKLLIQFQNNGVVDDSQLPKDRFSAERLKGVDSTLKIQPAKLEDSAVYLCASRRQSIDQETQYFGPGTRLLVL.

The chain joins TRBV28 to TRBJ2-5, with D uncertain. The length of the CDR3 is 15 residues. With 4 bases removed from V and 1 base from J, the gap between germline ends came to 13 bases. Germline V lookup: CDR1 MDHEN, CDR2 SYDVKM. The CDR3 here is CASSWVAAVQETQYF. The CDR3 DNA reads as TGTGCCAGCAGTTGGGTCGCGGCTGTCCAAGAGACCCAGTACTTC. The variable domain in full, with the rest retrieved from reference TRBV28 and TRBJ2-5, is DVKVTQSSRYLVKRTGEKVFLECVQDMDHENMFWYRQDPGLGLRLIYFSYDVKMKEKGDIPEGYSVSREKKERFSLILESASTNQTSMYLCASSWVAAVQETQYFGPGTRLLVL.

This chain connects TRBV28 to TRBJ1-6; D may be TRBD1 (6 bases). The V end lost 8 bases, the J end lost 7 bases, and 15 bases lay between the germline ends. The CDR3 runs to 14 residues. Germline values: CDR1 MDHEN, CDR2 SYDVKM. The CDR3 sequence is CASRPDSVNSPLHF. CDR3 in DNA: TGTGCCAGCCGCCCGGACAGCGTCAATTCACCCCTCCACTTT.

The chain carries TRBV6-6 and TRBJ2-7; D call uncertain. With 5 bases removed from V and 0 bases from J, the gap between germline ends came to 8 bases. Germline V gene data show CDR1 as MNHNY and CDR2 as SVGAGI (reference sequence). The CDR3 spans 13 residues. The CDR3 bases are TGTGCCAGCAGTGACGGCCCCTCCTACGAGCAGTACTTC. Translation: CASSDGPSYEQYF.

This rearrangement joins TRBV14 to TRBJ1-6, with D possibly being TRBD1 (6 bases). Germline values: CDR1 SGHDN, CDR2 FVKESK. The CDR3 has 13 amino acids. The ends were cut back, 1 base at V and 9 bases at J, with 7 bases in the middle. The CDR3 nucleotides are TGTGCCAGCAGCCAAGCAGGGGTTTCACCCCTCCACTTT. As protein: CASSQAGVSPLHF.

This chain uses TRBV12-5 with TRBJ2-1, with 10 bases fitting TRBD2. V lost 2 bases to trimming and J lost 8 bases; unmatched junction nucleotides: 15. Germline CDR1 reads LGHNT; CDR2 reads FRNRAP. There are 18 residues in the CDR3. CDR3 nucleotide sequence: TGTGCTAGTGGTTTGTCCACCCTTACTAGCGGGATCGTGGATGAGCAGTTCTTC. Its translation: CASGLSTLTSGIVDEQFF.

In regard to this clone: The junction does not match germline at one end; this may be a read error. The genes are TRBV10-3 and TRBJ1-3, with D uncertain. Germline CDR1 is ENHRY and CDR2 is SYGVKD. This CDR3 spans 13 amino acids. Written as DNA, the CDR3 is TGTGCCATCACTGAGGTGTCCGGAAACACCATATATTTT. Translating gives CAITEVSGNTIYF.

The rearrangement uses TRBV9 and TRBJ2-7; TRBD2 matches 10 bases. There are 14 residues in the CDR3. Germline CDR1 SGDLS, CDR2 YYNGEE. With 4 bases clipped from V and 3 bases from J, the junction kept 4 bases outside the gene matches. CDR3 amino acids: CASSLGLADYEQYF. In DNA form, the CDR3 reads TGTGCCAGCAGCCTTGGACTAGCGGACTACGAGCAGTACTTC.

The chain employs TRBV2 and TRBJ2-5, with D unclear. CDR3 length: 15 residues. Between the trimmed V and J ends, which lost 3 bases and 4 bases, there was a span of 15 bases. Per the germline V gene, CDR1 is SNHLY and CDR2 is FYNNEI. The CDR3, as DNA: TGTGCCAGCAGTGACGACGACTCCCGCGGAGAGACCCAGTACTTC. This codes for CASSDDDSRGETQYF.

Here the CDR3 reads CASSGLAGVPEQFF. The CDR3 nucleotides are TGTGCCAGCAGCGGACTAGCGGGAGTACCTGAGCAGTTCTTC. The chain joins TRBV9 to TRBJ2-1, with TRBD2 matching 12 bases. The trim removed 3 bases at V and 9 bases at J, leaving 4 bases unmatched. Looked up from germline, CDR1 is SGDLS and CDR2 is YYNGEE. The CDR3 spans 14 residues.

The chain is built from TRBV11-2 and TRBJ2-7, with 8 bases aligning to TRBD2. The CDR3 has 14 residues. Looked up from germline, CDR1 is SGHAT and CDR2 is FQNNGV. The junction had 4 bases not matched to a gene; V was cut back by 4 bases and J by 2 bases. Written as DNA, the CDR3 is TGTGCCAGCAGCTACGGGGGGGGCCCCTACGAGCAGTACTTC. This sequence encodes CASSYGGGPYEQYF.

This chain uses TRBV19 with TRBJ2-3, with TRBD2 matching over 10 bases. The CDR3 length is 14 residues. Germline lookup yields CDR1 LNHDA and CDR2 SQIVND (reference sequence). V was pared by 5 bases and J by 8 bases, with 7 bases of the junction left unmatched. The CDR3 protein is CASSFILAGATQYF. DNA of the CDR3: TGTGCCAGTAGTTTTATCCTAGCGGGAGCTACGCAGTATTTT.

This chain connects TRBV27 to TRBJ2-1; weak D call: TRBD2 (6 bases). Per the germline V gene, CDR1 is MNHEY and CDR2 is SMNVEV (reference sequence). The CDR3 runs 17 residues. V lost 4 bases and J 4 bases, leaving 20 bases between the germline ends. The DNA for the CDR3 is TGTGCCAGCAGTTACACGTCGGGGGTCCACCCTTACAATGAGCAGTTCTTC. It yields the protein CASSYTSGVHPYNEQFF.

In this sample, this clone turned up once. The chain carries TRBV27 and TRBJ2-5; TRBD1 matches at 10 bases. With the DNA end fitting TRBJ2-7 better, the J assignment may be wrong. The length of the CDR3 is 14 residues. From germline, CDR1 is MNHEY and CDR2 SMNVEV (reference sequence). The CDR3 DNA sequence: TGTGCCAGCAGTCCAGGACAGGGGGTGGGCGAGCAGTACTTC. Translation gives CASSPGQGVGEQYF.

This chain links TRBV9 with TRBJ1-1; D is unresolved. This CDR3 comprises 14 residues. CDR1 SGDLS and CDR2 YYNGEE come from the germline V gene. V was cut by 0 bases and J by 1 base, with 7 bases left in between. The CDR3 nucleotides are TGTGCCAGCAGCGTAGATCTGGGGAACACTGAAGCTTTCTTT. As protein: CASSVDLGNTEAFF. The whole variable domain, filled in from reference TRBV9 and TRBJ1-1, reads DSGVTQTPKHLITATGQRVTLRCSPRSGDLSVYWYQQSLDQGLQFLIQYYNGEERAKGNILERFSAQQFPDLHSELNLSSLELGDSALYFCASSVDLGNTEAFFGQGTRLTVV.

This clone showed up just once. This CDR3 reads CASSGWGAQSRANYGYTF. The CDR3 region has the DNA TGTGCCAGCAGCGGTTGGGGGGCCCAAAGCCGGGCTAACTATGGCTACACCTTC. This rearrangement joins TRBV9 to TRBJ1-2; TRBD1 is a possible D gene (6 bases). The CDR3 covers 18 residues. The germline V and J ends were trimmed by 3 bases and 0 bases, with 21 bases remaining between them. CDR1 is SGDLS, CDR2 YYNGEE, per germline. Combining the CDR3 with reference TRBV9 and TRBJ1-2 gives the whole variable domain DSGVTQTPKHLITATGQRVTLRCSPRSGDLSVYWYQQSLDQGLQFLIQYYNGEERAKGNILERFSAQQFPDLHSELNLSSLELGDSALYFCASSGWGAQSRANYGYTFGSGTRLTVV.

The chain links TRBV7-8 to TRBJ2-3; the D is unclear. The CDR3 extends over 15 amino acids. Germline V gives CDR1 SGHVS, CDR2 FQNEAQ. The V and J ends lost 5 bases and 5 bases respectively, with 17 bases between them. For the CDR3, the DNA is TGTGCCAGCAGCAAACTTAGGATGGGAAAAGATACGCAGTATTTT. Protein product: CASSKLRMGKDTQYF.

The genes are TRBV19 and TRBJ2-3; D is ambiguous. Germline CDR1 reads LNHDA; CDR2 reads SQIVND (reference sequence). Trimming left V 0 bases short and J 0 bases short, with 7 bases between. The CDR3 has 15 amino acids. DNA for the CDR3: TGTGCCAGTAGTATAGATCAGGAAAGCACAGATACGCAGTATTTT. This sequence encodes CASSIDQESTDTQYF.

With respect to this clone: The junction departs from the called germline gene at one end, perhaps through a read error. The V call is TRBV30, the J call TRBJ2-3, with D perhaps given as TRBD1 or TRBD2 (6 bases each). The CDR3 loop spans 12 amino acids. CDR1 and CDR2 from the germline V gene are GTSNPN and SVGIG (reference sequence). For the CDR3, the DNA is TGTGCCTGGAGTGTAGCAGGAGGGGGGCAGGATTTT. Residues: CAWSVAGGGQDF.